These 32 T cell receptor beta chains came from one sample sequenced in a study of Tregs in tolerant kidney transplant recipients. The data were produced by immunoSEQ multiplex PCR, yet TCRdb's version contains in-frame clones alone and is incomplete. The repertoire consists of some 70,000 clones, with less than 90% occurring once and the leading ten covering approximately 0.39%. Sequencing used CD4+ T cells from blood, obtained before the transplant. The receptors come from a human donor who received a combined kidney and bone marrow transplant.

This sequence joins TRBV2 and TRBJ2-7; 7 bases align to TRBD1. The germline V gene encodes CDR1 SNHLY and CDR2 FYNNEI. V lost 7 bases, J lost 7 bases, and 10 bases stayed unmatched. The CDR3 has 13 residues. CDR3 nucleotide sequence: TGTGCCAGCACCTACGGACAGGCCCGGGAGCAGTACTTC. Its translation: CASTYGQAREQYF. The full variable domain, with the rest looked up from reference TRBV2 and TRBJ2-7, is EPEVTQTPSHQVTQMGQEVILRCVPISNHLYFYWYRQILGQKVEFLVSFYNNEISEKSEIFDDQFSVERPDGSNFTLKIRSTKLEDSAMYFCASTYGQAREQYFGPGTRLTVT.

The rearrangement uses TRBV5-1 and TRBJ2-7, with TRBD2 as a possible D gene (6 bases). V was shortened by 0 bases and J by 7 bases, with 11 bases between the two germline ends. The germline V gene encodes CDR1 SGHRS and CDR2 YFSETQ. The CDR3 consists of 13 residues. The CDR3 spells CASSLGDAGEQYF. The CDR3 DNA reads TGCGCCAGCAGCTTGGGGGACGCGGGGGAGCAGTACTTC.

Written as DNA, the CDR3 is TGCGCCAGCAGCCAAGATTACGGGGTGGGCTATGGCTACACCTTC. Its protein is CASSQDYGVGYGYTF. The chain uses TRBV4-1 and TRBJ1-2, with D hard to call. The germline gives CDR1 MGHRA, CDR2 YSYEKL. With 0 bases removed from V and 4 bases from J, the gap between germline ends came to 12 bases. This CDR3 is 15 amino acids long.

The chain uses TRBV6-6 and TRBJ2-7, with 7 bases identical to TRBD1. Germline values: CDR1 MNHNY, CDR2 SVGAGI (reference sequence). The CDR3 consists of 16 residues. Trimming cost V 2 bases and J 1 base; bases outside gene matches: 8. The CDR3 is CASSYAPGGESYEQYF. CDR3 nucleotides: TGTGCCAGCAGTTACGCCCCAGGGGGTGAATCCTACGAGCAGTACTTC.

The chain combines TRBV5-1 with TRBJ1-1; D is perhaps TRBD1 (6 bases). The CDR3 has 16 amino acids. Germline CDR1 is SGHRS and CDR2 is YFSETQ. Trimming took 2 bases from V and 6 from J, leaving 20 bases between them. The CDR3 bases are TGCGCCAGCAGCTTTACAGGGATGGGCTCACAGGCTGAAGCTTTCTTT. Its protein product is CASSFTGMGSQAEAFF. Based on the CDR3 plus reference TRBV5-1 and TRBJ1-1, the full variable domain is KAGVTQTPRYLIKTRGQQVTLSCSPISGHRSVSWYQQTPGQGLQFLFEYFSETQRNKGNFPGRFSGRQFSNSRSEMNVSTLELGDSALYLCASSFTGMGSQAEAFFGQGTRLTVV.

The V call is TRBV4-2, the J call TRBJ2-1, with 16 positions matching TRBD2. This CDR3 contains 19 residues. After removal of 3 bases from V and 6 bases from J, the junction contained 11 bases not matched to a gene. In germline, CDR1 is LGHNA, CDR2 YNFKEQ. CDR3 protein: CASSHFTGTSGRASNEQFF. CDR3 nucleotide sequence: TGTGCCAGCAGCCACTTTACCGGGACTAGCGGGAGGGCCAGCAATGAGCAGTTCTTC.

V is TRBV18 and J is TRBJ2-5, with TRBD2 matching 15 bases. The CDR3 runs to 18 residues. V shed 4 bases, J shed 0 bases, and the junction held 6 bases outside the gene matches. Germline V gene lookup returns CDR1 KGHSH and CDR2 LQKENI. The CDR3: CASSRLGTSGGNQETQYF. CDR3 DNA: TGTGCCAGCTCACGTCTGGGGACTAGCGGGGGGAACCAAGAGACCCAGTACTTC.

V usage is TRBV29-1 and J usage is TRBJ2-7, with a tentative D call TRBD2 (6 bases). The CDR3 runs to 13 residues. Trimming removed 5 bases at V and 5 bases at J, with 16 bases between. Germline loops: CDR1 SQVTM, CDR2 ANQGSEA. CDR3 sequence reads: CSVYSGGIHEQYF. The CDR3 DNA is TGCAGCGTTTATAGCGGAGGTATCCACGAGCAGTACTTC.

The chain links TRBV5-6 to TRBJ1-2; the D gene is possibly TRBD1 (5 bases). From germline, CDR1 is SGHDT and CDR2 YYEEEE. The CDR3 totals 12 residues. Trimming left V 5 bases short and J 1 base short, with 6 bases between. The CDR3 DNA reads as TGTGCCAGCAGGACAGATAACTATGGCTACACCTTC. Protein sequence: CASRTDNYGYTF.

This rearrangement joins TRBV7-2 to TRBJ2-7; TRBD2 is a possible D gene (7 bases). Trimming took 4 bases from V and 2 from J, leaving 18 bases between them. Germline V gene lookup returns CDR1 SGHTA and CDR2 FQGNSA. The CDR3 consists of 16 residues. The CDR3 is CASSSPGGGSAYEQYF. CDR3 in DNA: TGTGCCAGCAGCTCCCCTGGGGGCGGGAGCGCCTACGAGCAGTACTTC.

This chain links TRBV5-6 with TRBJ2-3; 8 bases fit TRBD1. The V segment lost 2 bases and the J segment 3 bases; nucleotides outside the gene matches: 5. This CDR3 has 15 residues. Germline CDR1 is SGHDT and CDR2 is YYEEEE. DNA for the CDR3: TGTGCCAGCAGCTTCGGACAGGGTTATACAGATACGCAGTATTTT. As protein: CASSFGQGYTDTQYF.

The DNA of the CDR3 is TGTGCCAGCAGTCCCTCGACTAGCGGGTACACATCCCAGTACTTC. It encodes CASSPSTSGYTSQYF. The genes are TRBV27 and TRBJ2-5, with 10 bases aligning to TRBD2. Germline V gene lookup returns CDR1 MNHEY and CDR2 SMNVEV (reference sequence). V dropped 5 bases and J dropped 9; count of bases not matched to a gene: 12. The CDR3 covers 15 residues.

The V call is TRBV5-1, the J call TRBJ2-5, with 10 bases identical to TRBD2. Germline CDR1 and CDR2: SGHRS and YFSETQ. The V segment lost 0 bases and the J segment 1 base; nucleotides outside the gene matches: 6. The CDR3 spans 17 residues. The CDR3 region has the DNA TGCGCCAGCAGCTTGGCCTTAGCGGGAGGCCTCCAAGAGACCCAGTACTTC. Its protein is CASSLALAGGLQETQYF.

This rearrangement joins TRBV7-2 to TRBJ2-7, with D perhaps TRBD2 (6 bases). Between the trimmed V and J ends, which lost 0 bases and 5 bases, there was a span of 8 bases. CDR1 and CDR2 (germline): SGHTA, FQGNSA. The CDR3 loop spans 13 amino acids. The CDR3 DNA reads as TGTGCCAGCAGCTTAGCAGGGGAGGACGAGCAGTACTTC. Amino acid sequence: CASSLAGEDEQYF.

The rearrangement links TRBV19 to TRBJ2-3; 12 bases are a match to TRBD2. The CDR3 is 16 residues long. Germline-derived CDR1 and CDR2 are LNHDA and SQIVND (reference sequence). J lost 6 bases, V lost 3 bases, and 7 bases had no gene match. CDR3 nucleotides: TGTGCCAGTAGTATCGGGCTAGCGGGAGGGCCCGATACGCAGTATTTT. It specifies CASSIGLAGGPDTQYF.

The rearrangement uses TRBV27 and TRBJ1-5, with 12 bases lining up with TRBD1. Germline CDR1 reads MNHEY; CDR2 reads SMNVEV (reference sequence). The CDR3 is made up of 18 amino acids. V lost 8 bases, J lost 6 bases, and 17 bases stayed unmatched. The CDR3 loop reads CASVRDRGLSAGFQPQHF. The CDR3 region has the DNA TGTGCCAGCGTCCGGGACAGGGGGCTTTCGGCCGGTTTTCAGCCCCAGCATTTT.

The chain employs TRBV19 and TRBJ1-1; no definite D call. Deletions cut 6 bases from V and 1 base from J, with 9 bases between. There are 13 residues in the CDR3. CDR1 LNHDA and CDR2 SQIVND come from the germline V gene (reference sequence). The CDR3 DNA is TGTGCCAGTAGCGACATCGAGAACACTGAAGCTTTCTTT. It translates to CASSDIENTEAFF.

The chain is built from TRBV7-8 and TRBJ1-1, with D possibly TRBD1 on 6 matching bases. This CDR3 contains 13 residues. V was shortened by 5 bases and J by 9 bases, with 16 bases between the two germline ends. Germline V gene data show CDR1 as SGHVS and CDR2 as FQNEAQ. CDR3 loop: CASSPAGQIQAFF. CDR3 coding DNA: TGTGCCAGCAGCCCCGCTGGACAGATTCAAGCTTTCTTT.

This rearrangement joins TRBV28 to TRBJ2-1, with D possibly being TRBD2 (7 bases). The V gene lost 3 bases and the J gene lost 6 bases, with 18 bases spanning the gap. The CDR3 extends over 16 amino acids. Germline V gene lookup returns CDR1 MDHEN and CDR2 SYDVKM. The DNA for the CDR3 is TGTGCCAGCAGTTTGGGGGCTAGCGGAGCTTTCAATGAGCAGTTCTTC. Translating gives CASSLGASGAFNEQFF.

The V call is TRBV5-4, the J call TRBJ1-1, with a tentative D call TRBD1 (6 bases). In germline, CDR1 is SGHNT, CDR2 YYREEE (reference sequence). This CDR3 comprises 14 residues. Trimming cost V 3 bases and J 3 bases, with 12 bases left between them. The CDR3 here is CASSSRGGDTEAFF. CDR3 nucleotide sequence: TGTGCCAGCAGCTCGAGGGGGGGGGACACTGAAGCTTTCTTT. Filled out from reference TRBV5-4 and TRBJ1-1, the complete variable domain reads ETGVTQSPTHLIKTRGQQVTLRCSSQSGHNTVSWYQQALGQGPQFIFQYYREEENGRGNFPPRFSGLQFPNYSSELNVNALELDDSALYLCASSSRGGDTEAFFGQGTRLTVV.

This chain connects TRBV4-1 to TRBJ2-3; D is ambiguous. CDR3 length equals 17 residues. Germline lookup yields CDR1 MGHRA and CDR2 YSYEKL. V was cut by 0 bases and J by 4 bases, with 17 bases left in between. CDR3 nucleotides: TGCGCCAGCAGCCAAGATCCGGGTCAGTCCCTTTCAGATACGCAGTATTTT. This codes for CASSQDPGQSLSDTQYF.

V is TRBV28 and J is TRBJ2-1, with 10 positions matching TRBD2. Germline-derived CDR1 and CDR2 are MDHEN and SYDVKM. There are 14 residues in the CDR3. Unmatched junction bases numbered 2, after V lost 3 bases and J lost 6 bases. This chain's CDR3 is CASSLLAGANEQFF. Here the CDR3 DNA reads TGTGCCAGCAGTTTGCTAGCGGGAGCCAATGAGCAGTTCTTC.

The rearrangement joins TRBV30 to TRBJ2-2; the D is unclear. Germline V gene lookup returns CDR1 GTSNPN and CDR2 SVGIG (reference sequence). CDR3 size: 12 residues. The ends were cut back, 1 base at V and 8 bases at J, with 8 bases in the middle. CDR3 in amino acids: CAWSARVGELFF. As DNA, the CDR3 is TGTGCCTGGAGTGCTCGAGTGGGGGAGCTGTTTTTT.

CDR3 in amino acids: CASSLPDRGKGYTF. Written as DNA, the CDR3 is TGCGCCAGCAGCTTGCCCGACAGGGGGAAAGGCTACACCTTC. The V gene is TRBV5-1, the J gene TRBJ1-2; TRBD1 agrees at 9 bases. Germline V CDR1 and CDR2: SGHRS, YFSETQ. V lost 1 base, J lost 8 bases, and 6 bases stayed unmatched. The CDR3 is made up of 14 amino acids. Full variable domain (missing parts from reference TRBV5-1 and TRBJ1-2): KAGVTQTPRYLIKTRGQQVTLSCSPISGHRSVSWYQQTPGQGLQFLFEYFSETQRNKGNFPGRFSGRQFSNSRSEMNVSTLELGDSALYLCASSLPDRGKGYTFGSGTRLTVV.

V usage is TRBV2 and J usage is TRBJ2-2; 7 positions agree with TRBD1. Germline assignment: CDR1 SNHLY and CDR2 FYNNEI. The CDR3 is 13 residues long. After removal of 5 bases from V and 6 bases from J, the junction contained 3 bases not matched to a gene. The CDR3 here is CASSSRGSGELFF. The CDR3 region has the DNA TGTGCCAGCAGTTCCAGGGGGTCCGGGGAGCTGTTTTTT.

The gene calls are TRBV27 and TRBJ2-7, with TRBD2 identical over 7 bases. Germline trimming cut 7 bases from V and 6 bases from J; bases unmatched to any gene: 15. CDR3 length equals 15 residues. Germline V gene lookup returns CDR1 MNHEY and CDR2 SMNVEV (reference sequence). In DNA, the CDR3 is TGTGCCAGCAACCGTTGGGGCGGGAGAGGAACCGAGCAGTACTTC. Protein sequence: CASNRWGGRGTEQYF.

DNA of the CDR3: TGTGCCAGCAGCCCACCTTCACAGGGTGGCACAGATACGCAGTATTTT. This translates into CASSPPSQGGTDTQYF. The chain uses TRBV28 and TRBJ2-3, with a weak D call TRBD1 (6 bases). The CDR3 has 16 amino acids. Germline lookup yields CDR1 MDHEN and CDR2 SYDVKM. V dropped 6 bases and J dropped 1 base, with 17 bases sitting between them. Complete variable domain (other parts from reference TRBV28 and TRBJ2-3): DVKVTQSSRYLVKRTGEKVFLECVQDMDHENMFWYRQDPGLGLRLIYFSYDVKMKEKGDIPEGYSVSREKKERFSLILESASTNQTSMYLCASSPPSQGGTDTQYFGPGTRLTVL.

The rearrangement uses TRBV30 and TRBJ1-1, with a weak D call TRBD1 (6 bases). Looked up from germline, CDR1 is GTSNPN and CDR2 is SVGIG (reference sequence). The CDR3 sequence is 15 residues long. V lost 3 bases and J 0 bases, leaving 14 bases between the germline ends. The DNA of the CDR3 is TGTGCCTGGAGAGCAGCCGGGACATTGAACACTGAAGCTTTCTTT. Residues: CAWRAAGTLNTEAFF.

This clone was detected only a few times. J is TRBJ2-5 and V is TRBV5-4; TRBD1 aligns across 7 bases. The CDR3 loop spans 13 amino acids. V trimming: 4 bases; J trimming: 5 bases; junction bases outside the gene matches: 5. The germline CDR1 and CDR2 sequences are SGHNT and YYREEE (reference sequence). CDR3 in amino acids: CASSPTGMETQYF. As DNA, the CDR3 is TGTGCCAGCAGCCCGACAGGGATGGAGACCCAGTACTTC.

This chain's CDR3 is CASGRQGLGNEKLFF. For the CDR3, the DNA is TGTGCCAGCGGTAGACAGGGCCTGGGGAATGAAAAACTGTTTTTT. The V and J genes are TRBV27 and TRBJ1-4; 7 bases map to TRBD1. Germline V CDR1 and CDR2: MNHEY, SMNVEV (reference sequence). V trimming: 8 bases; J trimming: 5 bases; junction bases outside the gene matches: 11. The CDR3 is made up of 15 amino acids.

The genes are TRBV7-3 and TRBJ2-7; 7 positions agree with TRBD2. Germline V gene lookup returns CDR1 SGHTA and CDR2 FQGTGA. CDR3 length: 16 amino acids. V was pared by 0 bases and J by 2 bases, with 7 bases of the junction left unmatched. The CDR3 bases are TGTGCCAGCAGCTTAACAGCTGAGGCGGGAGCCTACGAGCAGTACTTC. Encoded protein: CASSLTAEAGAYEQYF.

This clone was recorded a few times. This chain joins TRBV15 and TRBJ1-2; no clear D gene. Germline assignment: CDR1 LNHNV and CDR2 YYDKDF (reference sequence). Between the trimmed V and J ends, which lost 1 base and 8 bases, there was a span of 11 bases. The CDR3 is 13 amino acids. The CDR3 DNA follows: TGTGCCACCAGCAGAGCCCGGGAAGGGGGCTACACCTTC. It encodes CATSRAREGGYTF. Full variable domain (outside the CDR3, taken from reference TRBV15 and TRBJ1-2): DAMVIQNPRYQVTQFGKPVTLSCSQTLNHNVMYWYQQKSSQAPKLLFHYYDKDFNNEADTPDNFQSRRPNTSFCFLDIRSPGLGDTAMYLCATSRAREGGYTFGSGTRLTVV.